This T cell receptor beta chain was obtained from a study of cytomegalovirus exposure and HLA in healthy donors. Broader study findings: Published work reported that the classifier diagnosed cytomegalovirus status with high specificity and sensitivity. An analysis that came later showed most CMV-associated TCR beta chains appearing HLA-restricted. A later analysis reportedly found that, within productive TCRs, an Asian-associated ancestry cluster had fewer N-insertions than the mean observed across the roughly 610 donors. Productive rates of about 87% or about 30% were seen for most TCR beta V segments in an earlier analysis.

Looked up from germline, CDR1 is KGHSH and CDR2 is LQKENI. The CDR3 has 16 amino acids. V gave up 3 bases and J gave up 8 bases; unmatched junction bases: 13. PCR was performed using 60 Vbeta and 13 Jbeta primers. The protocol was immunoSEQ multiplex PCR, while the TCRdb copy is restricted to in-frame clones and leaves out a portion. The sample totals tens of thousands of clones. A note on this clone: Its matching antigen is unknown.

The TCR sequence derives from a middle-aged man in good health and CMV-seronegative. The sample was PBMCs. The rearrangement joins TRBV18 to TRBJ2-5; 9 bases fit TRBD2. The DNA of the CDR3 is TGTGCCAGCTCACCGAGAGACGTAGCGGGGGCCGGCACCCAGTACTTC. It codes for CASSPRDVAGAGTQYF.